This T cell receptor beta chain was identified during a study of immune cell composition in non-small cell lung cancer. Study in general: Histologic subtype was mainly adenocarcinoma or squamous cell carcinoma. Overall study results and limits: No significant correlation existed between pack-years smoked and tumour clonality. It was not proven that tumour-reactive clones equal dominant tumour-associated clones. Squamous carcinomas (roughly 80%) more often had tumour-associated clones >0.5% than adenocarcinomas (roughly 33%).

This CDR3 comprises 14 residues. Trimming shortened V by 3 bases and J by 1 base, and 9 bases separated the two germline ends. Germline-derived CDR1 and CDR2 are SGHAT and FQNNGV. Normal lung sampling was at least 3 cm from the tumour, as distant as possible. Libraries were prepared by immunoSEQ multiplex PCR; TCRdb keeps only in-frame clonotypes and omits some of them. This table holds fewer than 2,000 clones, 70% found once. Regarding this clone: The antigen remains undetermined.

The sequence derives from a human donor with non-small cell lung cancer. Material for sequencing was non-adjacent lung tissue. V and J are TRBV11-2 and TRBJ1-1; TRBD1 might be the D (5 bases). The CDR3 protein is CASSFSQENTEAFF. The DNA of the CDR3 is TGTGCCAGCAGCTTCTCACAGGAGAACACTGAAGCTTTCTTT. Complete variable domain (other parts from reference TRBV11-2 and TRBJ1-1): EAGVAQSPRYKIIEKRQSVAFWCNPISGHATLYWYQQILGQGPKLLIQFQNNGVVDDSQLPKDRFSAERLKGVDSTLKIQPAKLEDSAVYLCASSFSQENTEAFFGQGTRLTVV.